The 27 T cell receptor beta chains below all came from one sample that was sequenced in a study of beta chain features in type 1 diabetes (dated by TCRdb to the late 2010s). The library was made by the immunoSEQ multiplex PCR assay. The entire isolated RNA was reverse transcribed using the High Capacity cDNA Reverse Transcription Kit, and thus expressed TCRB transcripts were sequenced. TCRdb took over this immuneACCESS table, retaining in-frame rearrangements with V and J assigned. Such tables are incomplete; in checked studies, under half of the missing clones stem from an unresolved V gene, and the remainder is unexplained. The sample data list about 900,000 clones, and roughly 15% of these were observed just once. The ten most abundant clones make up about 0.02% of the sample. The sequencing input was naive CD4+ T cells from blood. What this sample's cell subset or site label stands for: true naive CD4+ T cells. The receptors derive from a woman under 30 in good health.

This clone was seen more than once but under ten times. The DNA of the CDR3 is TGCAGCGTAACCCTTAGCGGGGGGCGATTCTACGAGCAGTACTTC. As protein: CSVTLSGGRFYEQYF. This sequence joins TRBV29-1 and TRBJ2-7, with TRBD2 identical over 10 bases. Trimming took 6 bases from V and 3 from J; bases not matched to a gene: 11. This CDR3 spans 15 amino acids. Germline loops: CDR1 SQVTM, CDR2 ANQGSEA.

This CDR3 reads CASSLFRGQPQHF. CDR3 nucleotide sequence: TGTGCCAGCAGTTTATTCAGGGGTCAGCCCCAGCATTTT. The chain employs TRBV28 and TRBJ1-5; TRBD1 might be the D (6 bases). From germline, CDR1 is MDHEN and CDR2 SYDVKM. Trimming left V 1 base short and J 6 bases short, with 7 bases between. CDR3 size: 13 residues.

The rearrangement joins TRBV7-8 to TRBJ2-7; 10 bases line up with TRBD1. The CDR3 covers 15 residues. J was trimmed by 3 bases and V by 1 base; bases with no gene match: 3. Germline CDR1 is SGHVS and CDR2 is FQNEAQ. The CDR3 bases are TGTGCCAGCAGCTTAGTCCGGGACAGGGGCTACGAGCAGTACTTC. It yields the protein CASSLVRDRGYEQYF.

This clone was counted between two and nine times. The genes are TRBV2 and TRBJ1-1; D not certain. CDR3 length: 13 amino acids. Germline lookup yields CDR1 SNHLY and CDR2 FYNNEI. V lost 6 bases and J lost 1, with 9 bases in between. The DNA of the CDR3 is TGTGCCAGCAGAGTACAGCAGAACACTGAAGCTTTCTTT. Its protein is CASRVQQNTEAFF.

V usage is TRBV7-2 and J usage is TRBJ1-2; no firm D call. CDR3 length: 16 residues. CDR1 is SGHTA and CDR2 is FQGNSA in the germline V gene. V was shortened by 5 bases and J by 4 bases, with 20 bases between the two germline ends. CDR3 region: CASSPTAGIPVYGYTF. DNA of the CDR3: TGTGCCAGCAGCCCCACGGCGGGGATTCCTGTCTATGGCTACACCTTC.

DNA of the CDR3: TGCGCCAGCAGCTTGAGGTTCGGCGGGGATACGCAGTATTTT. This translates into CASSLRFGGDTQYF. The V gene is TRBV5-1, the J gene TRBJ2-3, with D perhaps TRBD2 (5 bases). The V gene's germline CDR1 is SGHRS and CDR2 YFSETQ. Deletions cut 1 base from V and 6 bases from J, with 12 bases between. The CDR3 loop spans 14 amino acids.

CDR3 protein: CASSPPSAGEQYF. In nucleotides, the CDR3 is TGTGCCAGCTCACCACCCTCAGCGGGGGAGCAGTACTTC. The chain employs TRBV18 and TRBJ2-7; 7 bases match TRBD2. In germline, CDR1 is KGHSH, CDR2 LQKENI. V was clipped by 0 bases and J by 7 bases; unmatched bases: 3. The CDR3 sequence is 13 residues long.

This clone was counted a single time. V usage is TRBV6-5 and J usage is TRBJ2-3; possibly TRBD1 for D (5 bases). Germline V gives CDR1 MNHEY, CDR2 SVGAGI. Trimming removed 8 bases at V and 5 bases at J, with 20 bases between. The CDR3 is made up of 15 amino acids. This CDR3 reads CASVRNRAGKDTQYF. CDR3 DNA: TGTGCCAGCGTCCGGAATCGTGCAGGGAAAGATACGCAGTATTTT.

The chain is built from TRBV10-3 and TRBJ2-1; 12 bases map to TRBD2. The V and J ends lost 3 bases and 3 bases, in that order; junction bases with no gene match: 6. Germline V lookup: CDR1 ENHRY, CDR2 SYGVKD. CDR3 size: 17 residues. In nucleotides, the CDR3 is TGTGCCATCAGTGACATCTCGACTAGCGGGAGCTACAATGAGCAGTTCTTC. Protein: CAISDISTSGSYNEQFF.

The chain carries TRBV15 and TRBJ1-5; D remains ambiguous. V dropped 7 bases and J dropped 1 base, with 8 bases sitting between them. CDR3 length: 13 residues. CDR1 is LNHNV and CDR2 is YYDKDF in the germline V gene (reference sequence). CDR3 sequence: CATTSGSNQPQHF. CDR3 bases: TGTGCCACCACCAGTGGGAGCAATCAGCCCCAGCATTTT.

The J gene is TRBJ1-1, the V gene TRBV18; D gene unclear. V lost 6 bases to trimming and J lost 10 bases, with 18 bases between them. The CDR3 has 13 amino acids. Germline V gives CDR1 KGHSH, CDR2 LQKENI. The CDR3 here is CASSPTEGPGAFF. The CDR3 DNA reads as TGTGCCAGCTCCCCGACCGAGGGCCCAGGAGCTTTCTTT.

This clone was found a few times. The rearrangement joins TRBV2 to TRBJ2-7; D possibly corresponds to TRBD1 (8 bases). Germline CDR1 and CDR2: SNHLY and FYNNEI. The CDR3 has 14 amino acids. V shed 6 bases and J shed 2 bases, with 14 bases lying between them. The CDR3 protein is CASSSGTGAYEQYF. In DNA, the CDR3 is TGTGCCAGCAGCAGCGGGACAGGTGCCTACGAGCAGTACTTC.

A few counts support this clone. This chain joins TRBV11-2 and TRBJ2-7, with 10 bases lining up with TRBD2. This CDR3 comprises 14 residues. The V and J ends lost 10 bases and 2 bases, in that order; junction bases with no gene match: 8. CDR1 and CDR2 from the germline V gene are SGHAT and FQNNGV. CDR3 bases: TGTGCCACCGAACGACTAGCGGGCGCCTACGAGCAGTACTTC. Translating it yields CATERLAGAYEQYF.

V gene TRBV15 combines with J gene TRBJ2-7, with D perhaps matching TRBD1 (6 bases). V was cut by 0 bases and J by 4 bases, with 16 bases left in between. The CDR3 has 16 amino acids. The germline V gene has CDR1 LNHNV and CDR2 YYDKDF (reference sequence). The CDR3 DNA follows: TGTGCCACCAGCAGAGATCAGGGGCATCCTCCTTACGAGCAGTACTTC. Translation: CATSRDQGHPPYEQYF.

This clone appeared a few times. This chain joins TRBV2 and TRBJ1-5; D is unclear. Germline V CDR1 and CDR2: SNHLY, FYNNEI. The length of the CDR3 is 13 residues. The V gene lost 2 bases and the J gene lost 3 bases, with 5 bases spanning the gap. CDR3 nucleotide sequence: TGTGCCAGCAGTGAACAGGTCAATCAGCCCCAGCATTTT. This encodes CASSEQVNQPQHF.

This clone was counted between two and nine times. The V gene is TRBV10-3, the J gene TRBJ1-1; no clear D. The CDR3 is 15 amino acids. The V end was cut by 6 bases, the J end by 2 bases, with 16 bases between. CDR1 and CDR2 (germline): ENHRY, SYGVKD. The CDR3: CAIRSFITANTEAFF. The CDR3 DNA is TGTGCCATCAGATCTTTCATAACAGCCAACACTGAAGCTTTCTTT.

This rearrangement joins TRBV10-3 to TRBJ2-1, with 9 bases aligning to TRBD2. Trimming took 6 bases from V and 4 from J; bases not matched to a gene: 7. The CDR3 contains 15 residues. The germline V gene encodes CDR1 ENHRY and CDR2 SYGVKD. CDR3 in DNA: TGTGCCATCAGGGCTAGCGGGACTGCATACAATGAGCAGTTCTTC. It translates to CAIRASGTAYNEQFF.

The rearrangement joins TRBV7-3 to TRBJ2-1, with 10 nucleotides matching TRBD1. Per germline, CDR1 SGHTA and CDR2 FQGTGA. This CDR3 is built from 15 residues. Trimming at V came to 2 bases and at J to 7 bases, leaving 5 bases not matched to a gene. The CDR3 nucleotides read TGTGCCAGCAGCTTACTGGACAGGGGGTGGAATGAGCAGTTCTTC. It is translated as CASSLLDRGWNEQFF.

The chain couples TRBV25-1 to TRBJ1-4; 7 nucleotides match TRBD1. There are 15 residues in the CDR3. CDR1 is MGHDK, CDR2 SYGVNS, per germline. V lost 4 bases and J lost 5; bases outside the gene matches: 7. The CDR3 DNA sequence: TGTGCCAGCAGTGTTGCAGGGGGGTTAAATGAAAAACTGTTTTTT. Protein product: CASSVAGGLNEKLFF.

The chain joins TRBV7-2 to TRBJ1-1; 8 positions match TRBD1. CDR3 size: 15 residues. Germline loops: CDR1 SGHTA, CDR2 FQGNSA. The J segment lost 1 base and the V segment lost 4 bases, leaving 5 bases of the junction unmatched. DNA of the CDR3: TGTGCCAGCAGCTCGTGGACAGGGAGGAACACTGAAGCTTTCTTT. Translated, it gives CASSSWTGRNTEAFF.

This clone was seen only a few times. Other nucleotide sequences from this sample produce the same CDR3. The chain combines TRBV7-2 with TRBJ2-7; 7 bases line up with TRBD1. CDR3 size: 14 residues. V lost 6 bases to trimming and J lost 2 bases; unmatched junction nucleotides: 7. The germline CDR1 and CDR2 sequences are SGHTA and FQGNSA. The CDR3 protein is CASSQRQGAYEQYF. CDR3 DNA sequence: TGTGCCAGCAGTCAAAGACAGGGAGCCTACGAGCAGTACTTC.

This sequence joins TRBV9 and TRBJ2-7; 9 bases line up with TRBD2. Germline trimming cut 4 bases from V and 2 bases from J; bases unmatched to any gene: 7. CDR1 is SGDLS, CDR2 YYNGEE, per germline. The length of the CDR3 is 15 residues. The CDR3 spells CASSPGLAFPYEQYF. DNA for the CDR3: TGTGCCAGCAGCCCTGGACTAGCGTTTCCCTACGAGCAGTACTTC.

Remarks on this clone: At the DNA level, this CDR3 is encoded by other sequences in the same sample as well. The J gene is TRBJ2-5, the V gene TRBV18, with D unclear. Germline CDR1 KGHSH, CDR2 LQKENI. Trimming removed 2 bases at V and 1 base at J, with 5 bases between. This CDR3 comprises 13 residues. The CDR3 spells CASSPGPQETQYF. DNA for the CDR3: TGTGCCAGCTCACCAGGGCCCCAAGAGACCCAGTACTTC.

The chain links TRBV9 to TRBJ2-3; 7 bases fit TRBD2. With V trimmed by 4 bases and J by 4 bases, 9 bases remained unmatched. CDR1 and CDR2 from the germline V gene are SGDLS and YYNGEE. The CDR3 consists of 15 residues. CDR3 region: CASSTRLAGPDTQYF. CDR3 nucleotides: TGTGCCAGCAGCACACGACTAGCTGGGCCAGATACGCAGTATTTT. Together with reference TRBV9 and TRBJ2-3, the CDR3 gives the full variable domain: DSGVTQTPKHLITATGQRVTLRCSPRSGDLSVYWYQQSLDQGLQFLIQYYNGEERAKGNILERFSAQQFPDLHSELNLSSLELGDSALYFCASSTRLAGPDTQYFGPGTRLTVL.

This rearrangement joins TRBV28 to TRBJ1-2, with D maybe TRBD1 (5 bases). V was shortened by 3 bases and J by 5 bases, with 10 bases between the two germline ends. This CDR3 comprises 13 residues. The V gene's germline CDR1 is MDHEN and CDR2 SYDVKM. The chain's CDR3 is CASSFEGTYGYTF. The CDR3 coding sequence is TGTGCCAGCAGTTTTGAAGGGACGTATGGCTACACCTTC.

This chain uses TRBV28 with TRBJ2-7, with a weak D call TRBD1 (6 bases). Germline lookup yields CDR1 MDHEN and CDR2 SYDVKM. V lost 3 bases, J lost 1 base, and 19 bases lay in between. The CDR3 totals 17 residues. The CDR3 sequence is CASSLIGGSTLSYEQYF. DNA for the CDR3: TGTGCCAGCAGTTTGATAGGGGGTTCGACCTTATCCTACGAGCAGTACTTC.

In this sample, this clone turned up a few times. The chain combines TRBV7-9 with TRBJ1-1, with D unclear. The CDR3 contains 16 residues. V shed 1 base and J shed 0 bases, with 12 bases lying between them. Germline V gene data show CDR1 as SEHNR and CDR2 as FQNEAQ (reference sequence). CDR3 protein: CASSLGAVYLNTEAFF. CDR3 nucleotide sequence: TGTGCCAGCAGCTTAGGGGCAGTCTATTTGAACACTGAAGCTTTCTTT.